The 12 T cell receptor beta chains listed next were all sequenced from one sample in a study of T cells expressing NK-cell markers. Following a re-call of the 5' RACE reads, TCRdb has one entry per CDR3 protein and lacks DNA. The sample table includes under 600,000 distinct CDR3 sequences. The sequencing sample was made of blood T cells: a sorted CD56 or NKG2C T cell subset, CD4+ or CD8+ T cells, or bulk PBMC T cells (not recorded which). The receptors were sampled from a woman aged 45 to 65 in good health.

The genes are TRBV13 and TRBJ1-4; checking the TCRdb D call of TRBD1 is not possible without DNA. In germline, CDR1 is PRHDT, CDR2 FYEKMQ (reference sequence). The CDR3 loop spans 13 amino acids. The CDR3 protein is CASSLEGGEKLFF.

The V gene is TRBV24-1, the J gene TRBJ1-1. The CDR3 contains 16 residues. Germline loops: CDR1 KGHDR, CDR2 SFDVKD. The CDR3 loop is CATSDEVLIMNTEAFF.

The gene calls are TRBV10-2 and TRBJ2-1; TCRdb indicates TRBD2, and absent DNA this call remains unverified. The germline gives CDR1 WSHSY, CDR2 SAAADI. This CDR3 contains 21 residues. Here the CDR3 reads CASIPGTTGATTSGSYNEQFF.

The chain couples TRBV5-1 to TRBJ2-1; TCRdb's D call of TRBD2 is untestable without DNA. The CDR3 sequence is 15 residues long. Germline V gives CDR1 SGHRS, CDR2 YFSETQ. CDR3: CASSKEGLDYNEQFF.

The chain recombines TRBV20-1 with TRBJ2-1; the D call from TCRdb, TRBD2, cannot be confirmed without DNA. The germline gives CDR1 DFQATT, CDR2 SNEGSKA (reference sequence). This CDR3 has 17 residues. CDR3 region: CSARAVLAARSYNEQFF.

The rearrangement uses TRBV5-1 and TRBJ2-1; TCRdb calls TRBD1, which cannot be checked without DNA. The CDR3 contains 13 residues. Germline CDR1 reads SGHRS; CDR2 reads YFSETQ. The CDR3 loop reads CASSLAGGSTQFF.

The CDR3 sequence is CASSYGSYTGELFF. The V gene is TRBV7-6, the J gene TRBJ2-2; the D call of TRBD2 rests on TCRdb alone, since no DNA is present to check it. The CDR3 covers 14 residues. CDR1 SGHVS and CDR2 FNYEAQ come from the germline V gene.

The J gene is TRBJ2-2, the V gene TRBV20-1; TCRdb lists TRBD2, though no DNA is available to test this call. The CDR3 is 16 amino acids. Germline CDR1 reads DFQATT; CDR2 reads SNEGSKA (reference sequence). This chain's CDR3 is CSASERLAGGAGELFF.

The chain uses TRBV4-1 and TRBJ2-1; TCRdb reports TRBD2, a call that lacks DNA to check it against. CDR1 is MGHRA, CDR2 YSYEKL, per germline. This CDR3 region has 16 residues. CDR3 amino acids: CASSQKGSGGGNEQFF.

The chain employs TRBV11-2 and TRBJ1-5; TCRdb gives TRBD1 as the D gene, but with no DNA this cannot be confirmed. From germline, CDR1 is SGHAT and CDR2 FQNNGV. The CDR3 runs 15 residues. This CDR3 is CASSPGVGYNQPQHF.

V and J are TRBV4-1 and TRBJ2-3. CDR1 and CDR2 (germline): MGHRA, YSYEKL. The CDR3 sequence is 15 residues long. This CDR3 is CASSPLTGNRDTQYF.

This chain uses TRBV19 with TRBJ1-2. Germline loops: CDR1 LNHDA, CDR2 SQIVND (reference sequence). The CDR3 is made up of 11 amino acids. The CDR3 reads CATNSNYGYTF.